The sequence of this T cell receptor beta chain was determined in a study of cytomegalovirus exposure and HLA in healthy donors (dated by TCRdb to 2015 to 2018). Study-level background: According to an earlier analysis of 587 of the donors, 150 million to 200 million T cells yielded roughly 100 million unique TCR beta sequences and about 300 Gb of sequence data. An early release covering roughly 600 HLA-typed donors comprised about 300 gigabases of sequencing data and around 80 million unique TCR sequences. An earlier analysis of more than 450 of the donors used high-throughput TCR beta sequencing to judge whether each TCR beta V gene segment behaved as functional or pseudogenic. About five DR-DQ haplotypes were treated as single units for association and clustering because of strong linkage in the cohort. In the later analysis, no new phenotypic data were used to find candidate immune exposures; instead, reliance was placed on TCR beta sequences and their occurrence across donors. All discovery cohort repertoires had been generated using a single sequencing platform. A later genetic analysis took genome-wide SNP genotypes for about 60% of the roughly 670 donors and used that subset as a discovery cohort. The study aimed to test whether signatures of past pathogen exposure could be identified by cataloging public T cell receptors. The number of typed donors differed by locus: 629-630 for A, B, C, DRB1 and DQB1; approximately 530 for DQA1; approximately 600 for DPA1; and roughly 470 for DPB1. Donor age, sex, ethnicity and CMV serostatus were compiled together with the repertoire data. A later analysis re-examined previously published TCR beta repertoires from 500 to 700 donors and added high-resolution HLA genotyping to investigate patterns of TCR occurrence. To predict cytomegalovirus infection status, the study brought together high-throughput TCR immunosequencing, statistical association of individual TCRs with disease status, and machine learning. Class I and class II HLA loci were covered by the typing at four-digit resolution. Among the approximately 430 genotyped donors, about 85% belonged to the genetic ancestry cluster associated with self-reported Caucasian donors. A separate validation cohort of about 110 different subjects was used in addition to the roughly 670-subject first cohort. Among some 410 genotyped donors of the cohort, an average of about 240,000 unique TCR beta nucleotide sequences were sequenced per donor, about a sixth of them non-productive. The study profiled the T cell repertoires of hundreds of subjects by immunosequencing and related them to cytomegalovirus serostatus.

The paper's findings and limits, for the study overall: According to a later genetic analysis, donors in an Asian-associated ancestry cluster had fewer N-insertions in productive TCRs than the approximately 630-donor mean. Specific HLA alleles were associated with roughly 16,000 TCR beta sequences at a false discovery rate of 0.05 in a later analysis. Immune exposure information for the cohort was limited to CMV serostatus. Sequencing depth was assumed to be roughly uniform across donors in the presence/absence analyses, though that assumption may not hold. A further reported finding was that TCR beta sequences accurately predicted the HLA-A and HLA-B alleles for most subjects in the first cohort. According to a later analysis, TCR association rates differed among HLA loci, with DRB1 alleles showing the most associated TCRs and HLA-C alleles showing the fewest. A later analysis found that HLA-associated TCR beta chains were more clonally expanded and had lower generation probabilities than equally common non-associated chains. While some public TCRs were present in many individuals, most TCR sequences turned up only very rarely across donors. A later genetic analysis associated a missense DCLRE1C variant with V-gene and J-gene trimming of TCR beta chains, and an independent cohort replicated the association. Correlated functional status among segregating V segments might reflect linkage disequilibrium, but an unknown experimental factor could not be ruled out. Because counts were too low, approximately 18 rarely observed V segments, including chromosome 9 orphons, were excluded from the earlier analysis of 500 to 700 of the donors. Because HLA typing was missing for some donors at each locus, association tests included only the typed subset. The classifier was reported to diagnose cytomegalovirus status with high specificity and sensitivity in both the original and validation cohorts. According to a later analysis, parvovirus B19, influenza, CMV and Epstein-Barr virus appeared linked to several top co-occurrence clusters. In an earlier analysis of a few hundred of the donors, most TCR beta V segments were observed in productive rearrangements about 87% or about 30% of the time, broadly matching IMGT annotations. Because the 87-base-pair reads could not distinguish some IMGT-functional V segments, including TRBV6-2 and TRBV6-3, those segments were excluded. A cluster of highly shared sequence variants was judged likely to be a technical artifact of the sequencing pipeline. A later analysis found that most CMV-associated TCR beta chains appeared HLA-restricted, with HLA associations seemingly driven largely by CMV exposure. The authors suggested that the approach could potentially be extended to other disease states and immunological phenotypes. Strong co-occurrence of HLA alleles, especially DR and DQ, made assigning TCR associations to individual alleles difficult. The study gave a list of 150 to 200 TCR beta chains associated with cytomegalovirus. In vitro tests confirmed that three of the cytomegalovirus-associated TCR beta chains recognize cytomegalovirus antigens. Only TCR beta chains were sequenced in this cohort, and the absence of alpha or paired-chain data limited detectable features.

The cohort was made up of around 720 healthy bone marrow donors. At the time of sampling, every cohort member was nominally healthy, though immune exposures that went unrecorded were likely present. The donor was CMV seropositive and was included in the group of 250 to 350 seropositive cohort members. Each donor provided a peripheral blood sample, and peripheral blood mononuclear cells were used for TCR beta sequencing. The Qiagen DNeasy Blood Extraction Kit was used to extract genomic DNA from the blood cell samples. As to this clone: Its target antigen remains unknown. No quality values exist for individual bases; no much larger clone is one base distant.

Libraries came from the immunoSEQ multiplex PCR assay. The multiplex PCR relied on a mix of 60 forward primers for TCR Vbeta segments and 13 reverse primers for TCR Jbeta segments. The CDR3 region of rearranged TCR beta genes was amplified from genomic DNA by a multiplex PCR assay. Amplified TCR beta libraries were sequenced as 87-base-pair reads on the Illumina HiSeq System. Per the source publication's procedure: In a later analysis, tens of millions of unique TCR beta chains were counted across the 500 to 850 repertoires, and roughly 9.9 million of these chains were shared by at least two donors. Raw reads were error-corrected and collapsed into unique sequences with a nearest-neighbor algorithm that merged closely related sequences to remove PCR and sequencing errors. CDR3 sequences were aligned to IMGT reference sequences to assign V, D and J gene segments. Each retained sequence needed at least a six-nucleotide match to both a V gene segment and a J gene segment. Rearrangements were called productive when the CDR3 lacked stop codons and stayed in frame with V and J; all others were non-productive. CDR3 was defined by IMGT convention, running from the second conserved V-encoded cysteine to the conserved J-encoded phenylalanine. In an earlier analysis of roughly 580 of the donors, sequences lacking an unambiguous match to a single V gene segment were excluded. An earlier analysis of 587 of the donors called V segments functional above 56.7% productive rearrangements and segregating when the between-donor standard deviation exceeded 5%. A statistical classification framework was built to diagnose cytomegalovirus status from the catalog of TCR beta chain sequences. V and J gene assignment, in a later analysis, came from comparing TCR nucleotide sequences with IMGT/GENE-DB human TR gene sequences. Using the TCRdist pipeline, a later analysis assigned CDR3 sequences along with most-parsimonious VDJ recombination scenarios. In a later analysis, every TCR beta chain was defined by the combination of its CDR3 amino acid sequence and its V-gene family, and reads without a unique V-gene family were dropped. To address suspected cross-contamination and a sequencing artifact, a later analysis removed approximately 600 highly shared, low-generation-probability nucleotide sequences. In a later analysis, a clonal expansion index was calculated for each public chain from normalized within-repertoire ranks of inferred template counts. In a later analysis, generation probabilities were computed using a VDJ recombination model fitted to out-of-frame rearrangements, and the results were checked against IGoR. A later analysis scored TCR-TCR, TCR-HLA and TCR-CMV co-occurrence with hypergeometric tests, applying a repertoire-size bias correction to TCR pairs. In a later analysis, false discovery rates were estimated by permuting HLA or CMV assignments 20 times. In a later analysis, co-occurring TCRs were grouped with DBSCAN, and TCRdist sequence similarity was added when clustering was performed within HLA-allele-positive subsets. For co-occurrence clustering, repertoires with fewer than 30,000 or more than 120,000 public chains were excluded, along with about five repertoires with anomalous nucleotide sharing. The table was pulled from immuneACCESS by TCRdb, which kept in-frame rearrangements only. Such tables lose some clones; where checked, under half of the loss comes from unresolved V genes, and the rest has no known cause. Clone size and the V and J calls come from that table; the DNA yielded D and trimming. Present in this sample are about 160,000 clones, 80% of which were seen just once. The ten largest clones capture approximately 6.5% of the sample.

The cysteine opens and the phenylalanine closes a CDR3 of 13 amino acids. Only the CDR3 region is kept as DNA, spanning 39 bases read in frame from base 1. Trimming removed 1 base from V and 7 bases from J, leaving 8 bases between the germline ends. Taken from the germline V gene, the CDR1 and CDR2 loops are SGHDN and FVKESK. What was sequenced was PBMCs. This TCR was sampled from a male donor in good health and CMV-seropositive. The chain joins TRBV14 to TRBJ1-5; the D gene assignment is ambiguous. The CDR3 reads as follows: CASSQGIGQPQHF. The nucleotides are TGTGCCAGCAGCCAAGGGATCGGGCAGCCCCAGCATTTT.